This TCR beta chain derives from a study of response to subunit inactivated influenza vaccine. Study conclusions and caveats: Authors proposed each seasonal influenza vaccination draws in few new T cells.

TCRdb reprocessed the RT-PCR reads with MiXCR, giving one entry per CDR3 protein. The table lists approximately 480,000 distinct CDR3 sequences, around 9.9% of them singletons, with approximately 12% in the top ten. Trimming cost V 4 bases and J 5 bases; bases outside gene matches: 3. CDR3 length: 13 amino acids. In the case of this clonotype: Antigen specificity is unknown.

This clonotype originated in a man aged 45-65 years who received an inactivated influenza vaccine. This sample comprised PBMCs from blood, obtained around seven weeks after vaccination. The chain recombines TRBV12-3 or TRBV12-4 with TRBJ2-5, with TRBD1 matching over 8 bases. The CDR3 protein is CASSYTGGETQYF. CDR3 DNA sequence: TGTGCCAGCAGTTACACAGGGGGGGAGACCCAGTACTTC.